This TCR beta chain was captured in a study of radiation and T cells in renal cell carcinoma. Trimming removed 3 bases at V and 10 bases at J, with 5 bases between. The CDR3 sequence is 10 residues long. CDR1 and CDR2 from the germline V gene are SGDLS and YYNGEE. As for treatment: treatment-naive control, cytoreductive nephrectomy. The study's findings and limits: Intratumoral heterogeneity was not captured in these 0.95 to 1 g regions. Compared with controls, irradiated tumors showed greater TCR clonality.

Some clones are missing from TCRdb's copy, which holds only in-frame ones; the method was immunoSEQ multiplex PCR. The sample holds about 12,000 clones; about 61% are singletons and the top ten take 15% to 20%. As to this clone: Antigen unknown.

This chain links TRBV9 with TRBJ2-1; D gene ambiguous. The source was tumor tissue, collected from a patient whose treatment was nephrectomy without radiotherapy. This receptor was taken from a woman of 80 years or more with renal cell carcinoma. CDR3 in amino acids: CASSDREQFF. Here the CDR3 DNA reads TGTGCCAGCAGCGATAGGGAGCAGTTCTTC.